This TCR beta chain derives from a study of blood T cell repertoires in COVID-19. Study-level background: PBMCs, B-cell-depleted T cells, or T cells provided the cDNA or gDNA that made up the material.

Seattle's enrolled individuals joined amid active infection and were then monitored longitudinally. Sequencing was performed with immunoSEQ multiplex PCR; in TCRdb, only in-frame clones are kept and a portion is missing. The sample comprises 200,000 to 250,000 clones, roughly four fifths of which are singletons, and about 4.8% rests with the top ten. The TCR sequence derives from a woman in her 70s with COVID-19, enrolled during active disease. What was sequenced was peripheral blood.

CDR3 coding DNA: TGTGCCAGCAGATCAGCTGGGGGGACTGAAGCTTTCTTT. It yields the protein CASRSAGGTEAFF. The V call is TRBV7-2, the J call TRBJ1-1; TRBD1 is a possible D gene (5 bases). V lost 6 bases to trimming and J lost 5 bases, with 13 bases between them. CDR3 length: 13 amino acids. In germline, CDR1 is SGHTA, CDR2 FQGNSA.